One sample yielded the 15 T cell receptor beta chains listed below, sequenced in a study of blood T cell repertoires in COVID-19. Sequenced by immunoSEQ multiplex PCR; TCRdb stores in-frame clones only, minus some. The table lists approximately 110,000 clones, 75% to 90% of them singletons. Material for sequencing was peripheral blood. Receptors were obtained from a woman of 80 years or more with COVID-19, enrolled during active disease.

The chain joins TRBV2 to TRBJ1-1, with 7 bases identical to TRBD1. Trimming cost V 6 bases and J 0 bases; bases outside gene matches: 13. The CDR3 is 17 residues long. Germline CDR1 and CDR2: SNHLY and FYNNEI. The CDR3 DNA reads TGTGCCAGCAGCGACTCGGGACAGCCCTTTATGAACACTGAAGCTTTCTTT. Its protein is CASSDSGQPFMNTEAFF.

This rearrangement joins TRBV4-2 to TRBJ2-7, with 7 nucleotides matching TRBD2. Germline V lookup: CDR1 LGHNA, CDR2 YNFKEQ. V dropped 0 bases and J dropped 1; count of bases not matched to a gene: 3. The CDR3 is made up of 15 amino acids. In nucleotides, the CDR3 is TGTGCCAGCAGCCAAGAACTAGCGCTATCCTACGAGCAGTACTTC. Translating gives CASSQELALSYEQYF.

The rearrangement uses TRBV3-1 (or the pseudogene TRBV3-2) and TRBJ2-1; the D is unclear. Trimming stripped 2 bases from V and 0 bases from J, with 8 bases between. CDR1 LGHDT and CDR2 YNNKEL come from the germline V gene (reference sequence). The CDR3 spans 15 residues. The CDR3 coding sequence is TGTGCCAGCAGCCAACTTGGCGGCTCCTACAATGAGCAGTTCTTC. This translates into CASSQLGGSYNEQFF.

This sequence joins TRBV27 and TRBJ1-1; 7 bases agree with TRBD1. With 0 bases clipped from V and 7 bases from J, the junction kept 14 bases outside the gene matches. Germline values: CDR1 MNHEY, CDR2 SMNVEV (reference sequence). CDR3 length: 17 amino acids. CDR3: CASSLSPPFGTAIEAFF. In nucleotides, the CDR3 is TGTGCCAGCAGTTTATCTCCTCCTTTTGGGACAGCCATTGAAGCTTTCTTT.

This rearrangement joins TRBV6-5 to TRBJ1-4; maybe TRBD1 (5 bases). Trimming stripped 2 bases from V and 7 bases from J, with 14 bases between. Germline V gene sequence: CDR1 MNHEY, CDR2 SVGAGI. This CDR3 has 15 amino acids. The DNA for the CDR3 is TGTGCCAGCAGTTACGAGGCAGGGTTCATTGAAAAACTGTTTTTT. Translating it yields CASSYEAGFIEKLFF.

V is TRBV27 and J is TRBJ1-1; D is uncertain. The CDR3 loop spans 12 amino acids. CDR1 is MNHEY and CDR2 is SMNVEV in the germline V gene (reference sequence). The V gene lost 7 bases and the J gene lost 6 bases, with 12 bases spanning the gap. CDR3 DNA: TGTGCCAGCAAGGGTTTGGGAGCTGAAGCTTTCTTT. Translated: CASKGLGAEAFF.

The rearrangement joins TRBV7-2 to TRBJ2-7; tentatively, D is TRBD2 (7 bases). Per germline, CDR1 SGHTA and CDR2 FQGNSA. This CDR3 has 15 residues. V lost 5 bases and J lost 0, with 14 bases in between. The CDR3 nucleotides read TGTGCCAGCAGCCCAAGGGGGGAGGGCTCCTACGAGCAGTACTTC. Residues: CASSPRGEGSYEQYF.

The rearrangement uses TRBV4-1 and TRBJ1-1; 7 bases line up with TRBD1. The CDR3 extends over 13 amino acids. Germline CDR1 reads MGHRA; CDR2 reads YSYEKL. V trimming: 3 bases; J trimming: 11 bases; junction bases outside the gene matches: 9. CDR3: CASSQLTGAGAFF. The CDR3 coding sequence is TGCGCCAGCAGCCAGTTAACAGGGGCTGGGGCTTTCTTT.

For the CDR3, the DNA is TGTGCCAGCAGTTTTGGCGGGAGGGCCTACGAGCAGTACTTC. This codes for CASSFGGRAYEQYF. The chain combines TRBV27 with TRBJ2-7; 9 bases fit TRBD2. Germline-derived CDR1 and CDR2 are MNHEY and SMNVEV (reference sequence). The V segment lost 3 bases and the J segment 2 bases; nucleotides outside the gene matches: 2. The CDR3 has 14 amino acids.

This clone has more than one count but fewer than ten. Within the sample, other DNA sequences also encode this same CDR3. J is TRBJ2-7 and V is TRBV27, with D hard to call. Germline assignment: CDR1 MNHEY and CDR2 SMNVEV (reference sequence). The length of the CDR3 is 13 residues. V lost 3 bases to trimming and J lost 1 base, with 7 bases between them. The CDR3 nucleotides are TGTGCCAGCAGTTTGTACGGGTCCTACGAGCAGTACTTC. It is translated as CASSLYGSYEQYF.

The gene calls are TRBV19 and TRBJ1-3; 7 nucleotides line up with TRBD1. The CDR3 has 15 amino acids. The germline V gene has CDR1 LNHDA and CDR2 SQIVND (reference sequence). V shed 4 bases, J shed 0 bases, and the junction held 3 bases outside the gene matches. Here the CDR3 reads CASSTGQHSGNTIYF. Written as DNA, the CDR3 is TGTGCCAGTAGTACGGGACAGCACTCTGGAAACACCATATATTTT.

The chain uses TRBV7-8 and TRBJ2-2; TRBD2 agrees at 11 bases. This CDR3 is built from 16 residues. CDR1 and CDR2 from the germline V gene are SGHVS and FQNEAQ. V was pared by 7 bases and J by 5 bases, with 9 bases of the junction left unmatched. The CDR3 bases are TGTGCCAGCATATTAGCGGGAGGGCCTCGGACCGGGGAGCTGTTTTTT. As protein: CASILAGGPRTGELFF.

V and J are TRBV4-2 and TRBJ2-5; 11 bases are a match to TRBD2. Germline V gene data show CDR1 as LGHNA and CDR2 as YNFKEQ. The V gene end was trimmed by 4 bases and the J gene end by 5 bases; junction bases not matched to a gene: 9. The CDR3 runs 16 residues. CDR3 sequence reads: CASSPTSGKSQETQYF. The CDR3 nucleotides read TGTGCCAGCAGCCCGACTAGCGGGAAGTCCCAGGAGACCCAGTACTTC.

The chain combines TRBV12-3 or TRBV12-4 with TRBJ2-7; 7 bases are shared with TRBD1. The junction had 9 bases not matched to a gene; V was cut back by 7 bases and J by 6 bases. CDR3 length: 13 residues. DNA of the CDR3: TGTGCCAGCAACTTGGGACAGCGTGGCGAGCAGTACTTC. It codes for CASNLGQRGEQYF.

The table lists this clone with a few counts. V gene TRBV4-2 combines with J gene TRBJ2-1, with D possibly TRBD2 on 5 matching bases. The CDR3 runs 15 residues. CDR1 is LGHNA and CDR2 is YNFKEQ in the germline V gene. Trimming stripped 2 bases from V and 6 bases from J, with 14 bases between. The CDR3 nucleotides read TGTGCCAGCAGCCAAACCCGGGATCCGGGCAATGAGCAGTTCTTC. It yields the protein CASSQTRDPGNEQFF.